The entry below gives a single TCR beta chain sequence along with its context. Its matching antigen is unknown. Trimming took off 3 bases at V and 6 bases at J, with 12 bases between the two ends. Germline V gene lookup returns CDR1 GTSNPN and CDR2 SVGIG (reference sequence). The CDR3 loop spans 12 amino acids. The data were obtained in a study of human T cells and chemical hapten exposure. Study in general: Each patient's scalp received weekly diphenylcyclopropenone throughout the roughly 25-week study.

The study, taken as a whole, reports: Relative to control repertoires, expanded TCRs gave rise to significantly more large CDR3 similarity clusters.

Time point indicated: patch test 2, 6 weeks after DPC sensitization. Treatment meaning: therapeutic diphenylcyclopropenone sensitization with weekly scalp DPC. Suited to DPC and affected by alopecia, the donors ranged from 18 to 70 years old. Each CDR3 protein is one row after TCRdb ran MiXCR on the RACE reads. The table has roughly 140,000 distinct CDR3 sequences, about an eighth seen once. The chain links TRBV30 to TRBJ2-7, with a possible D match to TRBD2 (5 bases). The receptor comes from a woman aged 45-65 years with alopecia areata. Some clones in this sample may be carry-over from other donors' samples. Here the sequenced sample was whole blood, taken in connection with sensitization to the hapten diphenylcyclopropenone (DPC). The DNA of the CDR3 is TGTGCCTGGAGGGGGAGAGAGGGCGAGCAGTACTTC. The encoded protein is CAWRGREGEQYF.